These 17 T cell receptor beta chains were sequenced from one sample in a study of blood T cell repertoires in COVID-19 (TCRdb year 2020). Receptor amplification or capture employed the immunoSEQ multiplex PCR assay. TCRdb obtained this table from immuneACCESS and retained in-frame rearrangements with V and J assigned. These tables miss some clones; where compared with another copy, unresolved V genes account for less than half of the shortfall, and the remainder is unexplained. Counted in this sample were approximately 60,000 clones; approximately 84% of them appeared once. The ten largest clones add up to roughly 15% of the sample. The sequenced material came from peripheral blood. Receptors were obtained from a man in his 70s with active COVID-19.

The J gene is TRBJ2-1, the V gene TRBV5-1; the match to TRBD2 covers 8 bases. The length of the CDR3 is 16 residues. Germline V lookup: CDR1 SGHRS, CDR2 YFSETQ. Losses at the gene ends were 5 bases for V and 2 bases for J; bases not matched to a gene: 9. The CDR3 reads CASRPSGSGAYNEQFF. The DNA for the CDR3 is TGCGCCAGCAGGCCCAGCGGGAGTGGGGCCTACAATGAGCAGTTCTTC.

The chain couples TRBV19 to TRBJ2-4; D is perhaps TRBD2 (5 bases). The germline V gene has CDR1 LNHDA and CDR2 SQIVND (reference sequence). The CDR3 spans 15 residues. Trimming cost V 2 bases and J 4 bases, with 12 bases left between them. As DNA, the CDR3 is TGTGCCAGTAGTATAATCGTGGGAGAGAAAAACATTCAGTACTTC. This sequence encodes CASSIIVGEKNIQYF.

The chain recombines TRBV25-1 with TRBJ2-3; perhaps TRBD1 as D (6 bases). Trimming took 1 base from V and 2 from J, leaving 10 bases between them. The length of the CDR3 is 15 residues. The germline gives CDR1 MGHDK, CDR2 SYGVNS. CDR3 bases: TGTGCCAGCAGTGAATTAAGGACAGCCACAGATACGCAGTATTTT. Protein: CASSELRTATDTQYF.

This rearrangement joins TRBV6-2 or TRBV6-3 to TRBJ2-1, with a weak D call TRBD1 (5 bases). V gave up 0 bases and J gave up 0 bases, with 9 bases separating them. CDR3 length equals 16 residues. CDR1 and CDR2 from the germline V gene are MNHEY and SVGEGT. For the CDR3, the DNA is TGTGCCAGCAGTTACTCGGGGCTGTTCTCCTACAATGAGCAGTTCTTC. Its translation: CASSYSGLFSYNEQFF.

The CDR3 reads CASSQENLNTGELFF. The CDR3 coding sequence is TGTGCCAGCAGCCAGGAGAATCTGAACACCGGGGAGCTGTTTTTT. The chain recombines TRBV4-2 with TRBJ2-2; D remains unclear. Looked up from germline, CDR1 is LGHNA and CDR2 is YNFKEQ. The CDR3 consists of 15 residues. The V end was cut by 3 bases, the J end by 1 base, with 9 bases between.

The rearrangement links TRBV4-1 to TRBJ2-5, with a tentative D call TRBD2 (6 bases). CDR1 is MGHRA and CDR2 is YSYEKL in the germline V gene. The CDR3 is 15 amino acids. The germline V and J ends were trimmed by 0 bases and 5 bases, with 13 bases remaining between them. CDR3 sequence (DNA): TGCGCCAGCAGCCAAGACCGGACTAACTGGGAGACCCAGTACTTC. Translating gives CASSQDRTNWETQYF.

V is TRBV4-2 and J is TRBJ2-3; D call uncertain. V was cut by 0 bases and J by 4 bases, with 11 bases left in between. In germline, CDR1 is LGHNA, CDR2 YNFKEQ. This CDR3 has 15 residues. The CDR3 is CASSQDPLVADTQYF. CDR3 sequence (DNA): TGTGCCAGCAGCCAAGATCCGCTAGTAGCAGATACGCAGTATTTT.

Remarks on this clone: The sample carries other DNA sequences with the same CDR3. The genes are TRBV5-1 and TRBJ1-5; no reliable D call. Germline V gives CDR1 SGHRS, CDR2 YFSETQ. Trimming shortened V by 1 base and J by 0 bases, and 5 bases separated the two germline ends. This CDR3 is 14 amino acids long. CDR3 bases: TGCGCCAGCAGCTTGACGGGTAGCAATCAGCCCCAGCATTTT. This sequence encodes CASSLTGSNQPQHF.

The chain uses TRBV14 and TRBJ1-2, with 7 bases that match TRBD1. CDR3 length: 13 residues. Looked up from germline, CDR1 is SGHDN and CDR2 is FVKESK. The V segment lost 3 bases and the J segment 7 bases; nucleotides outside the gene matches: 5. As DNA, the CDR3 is TGTGCCAGCAGCCAGATACAGGGGTCTGGCTACACCTTC. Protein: CASSQIQGSGYTF.

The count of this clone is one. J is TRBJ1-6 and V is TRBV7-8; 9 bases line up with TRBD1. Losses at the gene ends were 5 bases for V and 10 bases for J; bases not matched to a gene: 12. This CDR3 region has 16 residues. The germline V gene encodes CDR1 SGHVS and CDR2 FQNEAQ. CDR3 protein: CASSPYGTGTGSPLHF. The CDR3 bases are TGTGCCAGCAGCCCATACGGGACAGGGACAGGGTCACCCCTCCACTTT.

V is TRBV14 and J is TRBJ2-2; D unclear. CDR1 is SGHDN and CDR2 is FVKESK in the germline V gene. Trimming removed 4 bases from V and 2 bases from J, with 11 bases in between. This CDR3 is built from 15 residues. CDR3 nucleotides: TGTGCCAGCAGCCCTTACTCCCCTAACACCGGGGAGCTGTTTTTT. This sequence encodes CASSPYSPNTGELFF.

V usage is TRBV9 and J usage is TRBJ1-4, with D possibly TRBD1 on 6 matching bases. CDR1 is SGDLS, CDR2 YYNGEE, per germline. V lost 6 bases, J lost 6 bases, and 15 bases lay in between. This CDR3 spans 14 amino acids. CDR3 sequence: CASTSGTRDEKLFF. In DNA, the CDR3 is TGTGCCAGCACCTCTGGGACAAGGGATGAAAAACTGTTTTTT.

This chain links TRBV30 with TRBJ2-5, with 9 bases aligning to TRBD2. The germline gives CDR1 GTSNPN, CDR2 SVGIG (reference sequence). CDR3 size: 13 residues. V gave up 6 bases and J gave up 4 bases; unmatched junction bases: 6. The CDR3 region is CACPGTSRETQYF. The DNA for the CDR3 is TGTGCCTGTCCAGGGACTAGCAGAGAGACCCAGTACTTC. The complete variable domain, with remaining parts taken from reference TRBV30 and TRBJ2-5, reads SQTIHQWPATLVQPVGSPLSLECTVEGTSNPNLYWYRQAAGRGLQLLFYSVGIGQISSEVPQNLSASRPQDRQFILSSKKLLLSDSGFYLCACPGTSRETQYFGPGTRLLVL.

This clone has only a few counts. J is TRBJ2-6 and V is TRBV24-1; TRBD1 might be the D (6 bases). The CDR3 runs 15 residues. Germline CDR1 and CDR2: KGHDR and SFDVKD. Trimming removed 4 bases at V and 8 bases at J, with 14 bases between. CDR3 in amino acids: CATSEGRDTSNVLTF. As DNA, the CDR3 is TGTGCCACCAGTGAGGGCCGGGACACTTCCAACGTCCTGACTTTC.

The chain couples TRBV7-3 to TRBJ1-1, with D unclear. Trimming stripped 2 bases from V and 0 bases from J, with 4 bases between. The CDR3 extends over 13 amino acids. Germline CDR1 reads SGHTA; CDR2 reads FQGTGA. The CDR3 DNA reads TGTGCCAGCAGCTTAGAGCTGAACACTGAAGCTTTCTTT. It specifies CASSLELNTEAFF.

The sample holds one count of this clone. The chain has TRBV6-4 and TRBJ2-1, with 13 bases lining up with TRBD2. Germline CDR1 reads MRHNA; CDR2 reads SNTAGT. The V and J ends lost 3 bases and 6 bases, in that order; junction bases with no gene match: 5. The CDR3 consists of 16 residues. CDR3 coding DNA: TGTGCCAGCAGTGAAACTAGCGGGAGGGCCGTCAATGAGCAGTTCTTC. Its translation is CASSETSGRAVNEQFF.

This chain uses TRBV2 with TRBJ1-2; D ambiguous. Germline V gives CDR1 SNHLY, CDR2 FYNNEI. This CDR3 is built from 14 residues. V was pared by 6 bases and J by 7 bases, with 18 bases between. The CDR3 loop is CASSVAPDSSGYTF. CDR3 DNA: TGTGCCAGCAGCGTGGCCCCTGACTCCTCTGGCTACACCTTC. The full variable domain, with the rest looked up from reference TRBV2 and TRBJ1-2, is EPEVTQTPSHQVTQMGQEVILRCVPISNHLYFYWYRQILGQKVEFLVSFYNNEISEKSEIFDDQFSVERPDGSNFTLKIRSTKLEDSAMYFCASSVAPDSSGYTFGSGTRLTVV.